The source of this TCR beta chain is a study of vaccination and CD4 T cells after COVID-19. Study summary: For control cultures, the treatment was a CEFX pool, an HIV-1 Nef pool, or no peptide.

Note on this clonotype: Its specificity is not known.

Stated treatment: approximately 10-day PBMC culture with coronavirus spike peptide pools or control peptides (ViraFEST assay). With peptide pools, ViraFEST first expanded antigen-specific T cells and afterwards sequenced their TCRs. IL-2 at roughly 9.2 IU/ml and peptide pools at 10 ug/ml were added to PBMCs cultured at over 1.5 million per well. The medium had half its volume replaced with fresh IL-2 medium on days 3 and 7. Sequencing of the DNA from cultured CD4+ T cells was carried out with the Oncomine TCR Beta short-read assay. TCRdb re-analysed the PCR reads in MiXCR, keeping a single row per CDR3 protein. The sample has about 15,000 distinct CDR3 sequences, 25% to 35% seen once. The sequencing sample was made of cultured CD4+ T cells from blood. The sequence was obtained from a human donor with COVID-19.

CDR3 coding DNA: TGTGCCAGCAGTTTGGGAGGATCAAGCTCTGGAAACACCATATATTTT. It is translated as CASSLGGSSSGNTIYF. J is TRBJ1-3 and V is TRBV28; D gene uncertain. The CDR3 covers 16 residues. Deletions cut 3 bases from V and 0 bases from J, with 12 bases between. Germline V gives CDR1 MDHEN, CDR2 SYDVKM.